This T cell receptor (beta chain) was profiled in a study of blood T cell repertoires in COVID-19. Per germline, CDR1 SGHVS and CDR2 FQNEAQ. CDR3 length equals 13 residues. V was clipped by 3 bases and J by 3 bases, with 8 bases between them. Participants reported their clinical history, and cohort assignment relied on those reports. In the study's own analysis: Amplified reference gene primers provided the basis for estimating nucleated cell counts. Generated by immunoSEQ multiplex PCR, the TCRdb table keeps only in-frame clones and is missing some. V and J calls and clone size are as listed in that table; D and trimming were resolved from the DNA. The sample comprises about 270,000 clones, 88% of which are singletons, and 0.95% to 1.5% rests with the top ten.

This chain links TRBV7-8 with TRBJ1-1; D is possibly TRBD1 (5 bases). The source of this sequence is a woman aged 40 to 50 with acute COVID-19. Input material: PBMCs or T cells enriched from blood (not recorded which). The DNA of the CDR3 is TGTGCCAGCAGCTTGTCAGGGTACACTGAAGCTTTCTTT. Its protein product is CASSLSGYTEAFF.